This T cell receptor beta chain comes out of a study of cytomegalovirus exposure and HLA in healthy donors. Across the study: In a later analysis, the roughly 120 validation repertoires were reported to have used the same platform as the roughly 700 first-cohort repertoires. Study-wide points: A subsequent analysis found that TCR clusters from the first cohort also tended to co-occur in the roughly 120 validation repertoires, with around 94% of cluster scores above 0. Researchers catalogued approximately 160 TCR beta chains as cytomegalovirus-associated.

Here immunoSEQ multiplex PCR was the method, and the copy in TCRdb shows in-frame clones only, minus some. Of some 250,000 clones listed, 90% are singletons. Concerning this clone: Its matching antigen is unknown.

The donors were part of the validation cohort, which consisted of under 150 subjects and was separate from the first cohort of under 850 subjects. The V gene's germline CDR1 is SQVTM and CDR2 ANQGSEA. This CDR3 comprises 14 residues. Losses at the gene ends were 7 bases for V and 0 bases for J; bases not matched to a gene: 8. This sequence was found in a woman under 30 in good health and CMV-seronegative. Input material: PBMCs. The V and J genes are TRBV29-1 and TRBJ2-7, with 8 bases identical to TRBD2. DNA for the CDR3: TGCAGCGCCGGGGGGGGATTCAACTCCTACGAGCAGTACTTC. It specifies CSAGGGFNSYEQYF.